This T cell receptor (beta chain) derives from a study of OX40 agonist ivuxolimab in advanced cancers. Study details: Patients in dose escalation had liver, melanoma, kidney or head and neck cancers.

Assay: immunoSEQ multiplex PCR; the TCRdb copy retains only in-frame clones and omits some. The table lists about 60,000 clones, about 87% of them singletons, with roughly 1.8% in the top ten. V lost 6 bases to trimming and J lost 8 bases, with 16 bases between them. CDR1 is LNHDA and CDR2 is SQIVND in the germline V gene (reference sequence). CDR3 length: 14 amino acids. The chain carries TRBV19 and TRBJ1-4; D is perhaps TRBD1 (6 bases). This specimen consisted of CD4+ or CD8+ T cells sorted from blood, obtained in a trial of the OX40 agonist ivuxolimab. The receptor was isolated from an adult with an advanced solid tumor such as melanoma, head and neck, liver or kidney cancer. The CDR3 loop reads CASSYSPTGEKLFF. CDR3 sequence (DNA): TGTGCCAGTAGCTACAGCCCAACAGGGGAAAAACTGTTTTTT.